This note documents a single TCR beta chain sequence. As yet, its antigen is unknown. Trimming took off 2 bases at V and 5 bases at J, with 15 bases between the two ends. The CDR3 consists of 15 residues. The V gene's germline CDR1 is MNHEY and CDR2 SVGAGI. This sample was included in a study of cytomegalovirus exposure and HLA in healthy donors. The data were produced by immunoSEQ multiplex PCR, yet TCRdb's version contains in-frame clones alone and is incomplete. The table records over 150,000 clones, roughly nine tenths of them present only once. Study conclusions and caveats: The tendency of first-cohort TCR clusters to co-occur in the 100 to 150 validation repertoires was identified by a subsequent analysis.

The sequence came from a young woman in good health and CMV-seropositive. The rearrangement joins TRBV6-5 to TRBJ1-1, with D possibly matching TRBD1 (6 bases). Sequenced sample: PBMCs. CDR3 coding DNA: TGTGCCAGCAGTTACACGACACCCGGACAGACTGAAGCTTTCTTT. This codes for CASSYTTPGQTEAFF.